This T cell receptor beta chain was found in a study of blood T cell repertoires in COVID-19. The germline gives CDR1 LGHDT, CDR2 YNNKEL (reference sequence). V dropped 0 bases and J dropped 5 bases, with 10 bases sitting between them. CDR3 length equals 15 residues. Authors' data handling: Reference gene primer amplification yielded estimated nucleated cell counts. TCRdb's table, derived via immunoSEQ multiplex PCR, lists solely in-frame clones and lacks some. The D gene and trimming were derived from the DNA, and the V and J assignments and clone size from that table. Here the sample spans some 80,000 clones, less than 90% being singletons.

This receptor was identified in a man aged 60 to 69 with active or convalescent COVID-19. V usage is TRBV3-1 (or the pseudogene TRBV3-2) and J usage is TRBJ1-4; no definite D call. Sample: peripheral blood. The CDR3 loop reads CASSQDGGPNEKLFF. The CDR3 nucleotides read TGTGCCAGCAGCCAAGATGGAGGGCCCAATGAAAAACTGTTTTTT.